The subject of this entry is one T cell receptor (beta chain). The treatment denotes: oral pan-JAK inhibitor, 5-10 mg twice daily. In alopecia areata patients, both lesional scalp punch biopsies and peripheral blood were collected. Investigators sorted PBMCs to obtain both CD4+ and CD8+ T cells. CDR3 size: 17 residues. Trimming took off 1 base at V and 3 bases at J, with 16 bases between the two ends. Germline V CDR1 and CDR2: SGHAT, FQNNGV. cDNA prepared by RNA extraction and subsequent reverse transcription served as the template for sequencing. The repertoire was sequenced with immunoSEQ multiplex PCR; TCRdb's copy has only in-frame clones and lacks some. This sample has roughly 200,000 clones; 55% to 70% occur once, and the top ten carry 3% to 4%. This sample was taken from a study of CD8+ T cells in alopecia areata.

The chain carries TRBV11-2 and TRBJ2-4; D is tentatively TRBD1 or TRBD2 (5 bases each). The sequence derives from a human donor with alopecia areata. The sequences come from CD4+ T cells sorted from blood, collected at week 4, from a patient treated with tofacitinib. The DNA for the CDR3 is TGTGCCAGCAGCTTAGGTAACGGGGCCGGAGGCAAAAACATTCAGTACTTC. Its protein product is CASSLGNGAGGKNIQYF.